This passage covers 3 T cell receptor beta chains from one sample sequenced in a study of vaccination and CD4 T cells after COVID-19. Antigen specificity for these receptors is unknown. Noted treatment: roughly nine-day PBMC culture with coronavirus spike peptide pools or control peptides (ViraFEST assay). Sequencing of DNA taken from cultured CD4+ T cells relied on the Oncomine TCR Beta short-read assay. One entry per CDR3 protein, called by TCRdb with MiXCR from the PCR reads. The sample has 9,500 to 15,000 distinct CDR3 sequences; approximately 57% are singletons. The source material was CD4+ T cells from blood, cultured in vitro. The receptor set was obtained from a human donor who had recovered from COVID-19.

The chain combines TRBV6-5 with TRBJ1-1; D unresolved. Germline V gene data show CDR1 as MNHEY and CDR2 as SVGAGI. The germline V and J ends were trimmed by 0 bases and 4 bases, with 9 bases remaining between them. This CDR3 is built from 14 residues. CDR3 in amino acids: CASSYSKVVTEAFF. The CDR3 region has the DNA TGTGCCAGCAGTTACTCGAAGGTAGTCACTGAAGCTTTCTTT.

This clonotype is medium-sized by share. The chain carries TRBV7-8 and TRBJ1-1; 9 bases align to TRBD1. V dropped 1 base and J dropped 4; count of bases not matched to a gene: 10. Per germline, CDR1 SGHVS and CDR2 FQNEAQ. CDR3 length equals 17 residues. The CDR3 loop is CASSLGGQGMMSTEAFF. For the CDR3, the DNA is TGTGCCAGCAGCTTAGGGGGACAGGGAATGATGAGCACTGAAGCTTTCTTT.

The CDR3 DNA follows: TGTGCCACCAGTGATCCTCCGACTAGCGGGAGTCCCACAGATACGCAGTATTTT. Protein sequence: CATSDPPTSGSPTDTQYF. The chain combines TRBV24-1 with TRBJ2-3; 12 bases fit TRBD2. J lost 2 bases, V lost 3 bases, and 8 bases had no gene match. The CDR3 runs 18 residues. Germline CDR1 and CDR2: KGHDR and SFDVKD.